This is a list of T cell receptor beta chains from one sample in a study of blood T cell repertoires in COVID-19. Libraries were prepared by immunoSEQ multiplex PCR; TCRdb keeps only in-frame clonotypes and omits some of them. The sample holds some 270,000 clones; more than 75% are singletons and the top ten take roughly 8.5%. The specimen sequenced was peripheral blood. The receptors here all came from a man aged 35 to 55 with active or convalescent COVID-19. Each CDR3 is given with its conserved first and last residue. The order of the fields is J gene, D gene, V gene, clone size, CDR3 protein, CDR3 DNA. D genes are given only for firm matches. The size entry is marked missing in some rows and otherwise reads once, few, many or a size class.

TRBJ2-3 TRBD1 TRBV5-1 - CASSLGQGRTDTQYF TGCGCCAGCAGCTTGGGACAGGGGAGGACAGATACGCAGTATTTT
TRBJ1-6 - TRBV3-1/TRBV3-2 - CASSHRGPNSPLHF TGTGCCAGCAGCCACCGGGGTCCGAATTCACCCCTCCACTTT
TRBJ1-4 - TRBV18 - CASSPPGRDFEKLFF TGTGCCAGCTCACCACCGGGCAGGGACTTTGAAAAACTGTTTTTT
TRBJ1-1 - TRBV5-1 - CAVKDSLNTEAFF TGCGCCGTAAAGGACAGCTTGAACACTGAAGCTTTCTTT
TRBJ2-7 - TRBV15 - CATSREPGPYEQYF TGTGCCACCAGCAGAGAGCCAGGCCCATACGAGCAGTACTTC
TRBJ2-3 - TRBV25-1 - CASATGNTQYF TGTGCCAGCGCAACAGGGAATACGCAGTATTTT
TRBJ2-3 TRBD2 TRBV24-1 - CATSTQREAPADTQYF TGTGCCACCAGTACCCAGCGGGAGGCCCCCGCAGATACGCAGTATTTT
TRBJ1-2 - TRBV15 - CATSWDSINYGYTF TGTGCCACCAGTTGGGACTCCATTAACTATGGCTACACCTTC
TRBJ1-2 - TRBV28 - CASSRQTRYGYTF TGTGCCAGCAGTCGACAGACACGATATGGCTACACCTTC
TRBJ1-4 - TRBV4-1 - CASTDGGYEKLFF TGCGCCAGCACCGATGGAGGGTATGAAAAACTGTTTTTT
TRBJ2-2 TRBD1 TRBV2 - CASSSTGGEGGELFF TGTGCCAGCAGTTCGACAGGGGGAGAAGGCGGGGAGCTGTTTTTT
TRBJ2-1 TRBD2 TRBV5-4 few CASSLQSGSKNEQFF TGTGCCAGCAGCTTGCAGAGCGGGAGTAAAAATGAGCAGTTCTTC
TRBJ2-7 TRBD1 TRBV10-3 - CAVRQGSYEQYF TGTGCCGTCAGACAGGGGTCCTACGAGCAGTACTTC
TRBJ2-3 - TRBV11-2 few CASMEDHTDTQYF TGTGCCAGCATGGAGGACCACACAGATACGCAGTATTTT
TRBJ1-5 - TRBV12-5 - CASGLSGGQPRHF TGTGCTAGTGGTTTGTCCGGGGGTCAGCCCCGGCATTTT
TRBJ2-3 TRBD2 TRBV11-2 - CASSLTFSGSSVTQYF TGTGCCAGCAGCTTAACTTTTAGCGGGAGTTCAGTTACGCAGTATTTT
TRBJ1-2 - TRBV4-2 - CASSSDRPPDGYTF TGTGCCAGCAGCTCTGACAGACCACCGGATGGCTACACCTTC
TRBJ2-7 - TRBV10-1 - CARAMRGKTSYEQYF TGCGCCAGGGCTATGAGGGGGAAGACCTCCTACGAGCAGTACTTC
TRBJ2-3 - TRBV14 - CASSHLERSTDTQYF TGTGCCAGCAGCCACCTCGAGCGTAGCACAGATACGCAGTATTTT
TRBJ2-7 - TRBV28 - CASSSLPYEQYF TGTGCCAGCAGTTCACTCCCCTACGAGCAGTACTTC
TRBJ1-2 - TRBV5-6 - CASSLVAGRGYYGYTF TGTGCCAGCAGCTTGGTGGCAGGGAGGGGGTACTATGGCTACACCTTC
TRBJ2-3 - TRBV14 - CASSPRATQYF TGTGCCAGCAGCCCCCGAGCTACGCAGTATTTT
TRBJ1-3 TRBD1 TRBV15 once CATSTTTGGGNTIYF TGTGCCACCAGCACGACGACAGGGGGAGGAAACACCATATATTTT
TRBJ2-4 - TRBV6-6 - CASNSGQSKNIQYF TGTGCCAGCAACTCCGGACAGTCCAAAAACATTCAGTACTTC
TRBJ1-1 - TRBV20-1 few CSARPSIEAFF TGCAGTGCTAGACCGTCTATTGAAGCTTTCTTT
TRBJ1-5 - TRBV19 - CASSPRGVVDSNQPQHF TGTGCCAGTAGTCCCCGGGGGGTTGTAGATAGCAATCAGCCCCAGCATTTT
TRBJ2-7 - TRBV3-1/TRBV3-2 - CASSPRTRTRGYEQYF TGTGCCAGCAGCCCACGAACAAGGACTAGGGGGTACGAGCAGTACTTC
TRBJ2-7 - TRBV24-1 once CATSDGHYEQYF TGTGCCACCAGTGATGGACATTACGAGCAGTACTTC
TRBJ1-4 - TRBV2 - CASRRGATNEKLFF TGTGCCAGCAGGCGGGGGGCAACTAATGAAAAACTGTTTTTT
TRBJ1-1 - TRBV6-5 - CASSYSIGAEAFF TGTGCCAGCAGTTACTCGATCGGGGCTGAAGCTTTCTTT
TRBJ1-5 - TRBV19 - CASSIEGASNQPQHF TGTGCCAGTAGTATAGAGGGGGCGAGCAATCAGCCCCAGCATTTT
TRBJ1-6 - TRBV5-6 once CASSPNSNLPESPLHF TGTGCCAGCAGCCCCAACAGTAATCTACCTGAATCACCCCTCCACTTT
TRBJ1-5 - TRBV28 - CASRSPTGPGNQPQHF TGTGCCAGCAGAAGTCCAACAGGGCCGGGCAATCAGCCCCAGCATTTT
TRBJ2-1 TRBD2 TRBV5-4 - CASSLEGRGGDNEQFF TGTGCCAGCAGCTTGGAGGGGCGGGGGGGGGACAATGAGCAGTTCTTC
TRBJ2-3 - TRBV10-3 - CAISDGGGTDTQYF TGTGCCATCAGTGATGGAGGTGGCACAGATACGCAGTATTTT
TRBJ2-3 TRBD2 TRBV25-1 - CASSGASGVPSTDTQYF TGTGCCAGCAGTGGGGCTAGCGGGGTACCTAGCACAGATACGCAGTATTTT
TRBJ2-7 TRBD2 TRBV6-4 - CASRVYPGLAGAQRAYEQYF TGTGCCAGCAGGGTCTATCCGGGACTAGCGGGGGCCCAAAGGGCCTACGAGCAGTACTTC
TRBJ2-1 TRBD2 TRBV5-1 - CASSLDPSGGREQFF TGCGCCAGCAGCTTGGACCCTAGCGGAGGGCGGGAGCAGTTCTTC
TRBJ2-1 TRBD2 TRBV11-3 - CASSLGQREEFF TGTGCCAGCAGCTTAGGCCAGCGGGAGGAGTTCTTC
TRBJ2-7 TRBD2 TRBV3-1/TRBV3-2 - CASSQEPPSGRAEEQYF TGTGCCAGCAGCCAAGAGCCCCCCAGCGGGAGGGCCGAGGAGCAGTACTTC
TRBJ1-4 TRBD1 TRBV6-1 - CASSEAGQINEKLFF TGTGCCAGCAGTGAAGCGGGACAGATTAATGAAAAACTGTTTTTT
TRBJ2-5 TRBD2 TRBV24-1 - CATSDLGREGKETQYF TGTGCCACCAGTGATTTAGGCAGGGAGGGGAAAGAGACCCAGTACTTC
TRBJ1-1 TRBD1 TRBV11-3 - CASTDRVNTEAFF TGTGCCAGCACCGACAGGGTGAACACTGAAGCTTTCTTT
TRBJ2-1 TRBD2 TRBV18 - CASSATSGSNEQFF TGTGCCAGCTCGGCGACTAGCGGGAGCAATGAGCAGTTCTTC
TRBJ1-5 - TRBV9 - CASSVGYGGQPQHF TGTGCCAGCAGCGTAGGATACGGAGGCCAGCCCCAGCATTTT
TRBJ1-2 TRBD1 TRBV4-1 - CASSQGLRQGANYGYTF TGCGCCAGCAGCCAAGGTCTTCGACAGGGGGCCAACTATGGCTACACCTTC